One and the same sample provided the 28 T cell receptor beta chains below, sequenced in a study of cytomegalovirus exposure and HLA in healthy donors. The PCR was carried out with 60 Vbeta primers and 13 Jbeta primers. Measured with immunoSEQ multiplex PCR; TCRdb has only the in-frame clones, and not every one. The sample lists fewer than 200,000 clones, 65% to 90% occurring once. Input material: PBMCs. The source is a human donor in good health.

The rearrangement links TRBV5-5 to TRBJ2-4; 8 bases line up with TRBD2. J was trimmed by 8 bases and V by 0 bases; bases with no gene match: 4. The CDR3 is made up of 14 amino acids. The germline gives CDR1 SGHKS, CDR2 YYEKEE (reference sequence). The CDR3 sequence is CASSLARGGDIQYF. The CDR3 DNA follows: TGTGCCAGCAGCTTGGCTCGGGGGGGCGACATTCAGTACTTC.

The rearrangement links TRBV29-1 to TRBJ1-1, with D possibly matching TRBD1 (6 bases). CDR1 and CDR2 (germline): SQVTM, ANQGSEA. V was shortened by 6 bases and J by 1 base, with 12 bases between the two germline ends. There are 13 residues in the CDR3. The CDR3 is CSVGRGGNTEAFF. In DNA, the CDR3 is TGCAGCGTCGGAAGAGGGGGGAACACTGAAGCTTTCTTT.

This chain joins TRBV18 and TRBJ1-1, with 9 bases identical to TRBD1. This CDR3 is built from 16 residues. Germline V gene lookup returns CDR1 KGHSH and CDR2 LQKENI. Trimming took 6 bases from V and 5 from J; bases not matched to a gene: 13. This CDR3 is CASSAGTGFGITEAFF. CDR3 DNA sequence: TGTGCCAGCTCTGCCGGGACAGGGTTCGGGATTACTGAAGCTTTCTTT.

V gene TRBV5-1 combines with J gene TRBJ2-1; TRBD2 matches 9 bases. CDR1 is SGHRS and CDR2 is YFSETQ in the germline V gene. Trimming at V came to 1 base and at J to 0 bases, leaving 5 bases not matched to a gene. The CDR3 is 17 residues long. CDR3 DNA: TGCGCCAGCAGCTTGAACCCGCGGGGGGGCTCCTACAATGAGCAGTTCTTC. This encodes CASSLNPRGGSYNEQFF.

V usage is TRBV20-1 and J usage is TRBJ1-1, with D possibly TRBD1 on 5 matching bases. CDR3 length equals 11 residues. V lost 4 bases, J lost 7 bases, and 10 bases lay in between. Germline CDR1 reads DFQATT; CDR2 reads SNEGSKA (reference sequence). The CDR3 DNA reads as TGCAGTGCTAAAGGGGTCCGTGAAGCTTTCTTT. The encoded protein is CSAKGVREAFF.

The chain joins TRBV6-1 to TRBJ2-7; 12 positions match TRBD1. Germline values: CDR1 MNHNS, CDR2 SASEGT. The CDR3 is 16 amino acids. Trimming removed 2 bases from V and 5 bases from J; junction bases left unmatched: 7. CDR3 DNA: TGTGCCAGCAGTGAACCATACCGGGACAGGGGGCACGAGCAGTACTTC. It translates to CASSEPYRDRGHEQYF.

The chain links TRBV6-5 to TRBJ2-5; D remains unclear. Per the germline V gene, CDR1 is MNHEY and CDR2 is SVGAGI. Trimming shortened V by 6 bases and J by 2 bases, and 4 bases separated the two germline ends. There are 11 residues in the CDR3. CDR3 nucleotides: TGTGCCAGCAGAGCTCAAGAGACCCAGTACTTC. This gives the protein CASRAQETQYF.

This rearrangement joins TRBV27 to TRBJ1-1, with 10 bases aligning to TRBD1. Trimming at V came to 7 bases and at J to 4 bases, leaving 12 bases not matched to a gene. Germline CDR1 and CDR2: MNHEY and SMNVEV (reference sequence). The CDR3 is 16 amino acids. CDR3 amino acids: CASTTRDRGVLTEAFF. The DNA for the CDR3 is TGTGCCAGCACGACACGGGACAGGGGAGTTCTCACTGAAGCTTTCTTT.

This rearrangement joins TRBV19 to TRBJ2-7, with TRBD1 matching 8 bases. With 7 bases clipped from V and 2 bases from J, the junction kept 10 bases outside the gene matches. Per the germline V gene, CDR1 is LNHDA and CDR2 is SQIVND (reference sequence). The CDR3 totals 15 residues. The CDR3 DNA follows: TGTGCCAGTACCCCTGGGGACAGGATAACCTACGAGCAGTACTTC. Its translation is CASTPGDRITYEQYF.

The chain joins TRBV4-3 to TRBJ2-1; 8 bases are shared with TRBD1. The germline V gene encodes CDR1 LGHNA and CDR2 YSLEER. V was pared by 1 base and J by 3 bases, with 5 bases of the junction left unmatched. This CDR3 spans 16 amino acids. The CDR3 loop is CASSQVTGGLYNEQFF. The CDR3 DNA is TGCGCCAGCAGCCAAGTAACAGGGGGGCTCTACAATGAGCAGTTCTTC.

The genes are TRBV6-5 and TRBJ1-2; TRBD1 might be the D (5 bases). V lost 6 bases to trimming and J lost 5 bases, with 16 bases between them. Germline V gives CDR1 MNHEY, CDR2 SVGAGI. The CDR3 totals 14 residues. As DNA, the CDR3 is TGTGCCAGCAGGCACGGCGACGGGGGATATGGCTACACCTTC. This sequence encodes CASRHGDGGYGYTF.

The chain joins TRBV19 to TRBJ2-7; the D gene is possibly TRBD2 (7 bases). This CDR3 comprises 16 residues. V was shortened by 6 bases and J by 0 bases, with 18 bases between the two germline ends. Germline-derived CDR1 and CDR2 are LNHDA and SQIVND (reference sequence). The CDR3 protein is CASSKSGGGNSYEQYF. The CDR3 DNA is TGTGCCAGTAGCAAAAGTGGCGGGGGCAACTCCTACGAGCAGTACTTC.

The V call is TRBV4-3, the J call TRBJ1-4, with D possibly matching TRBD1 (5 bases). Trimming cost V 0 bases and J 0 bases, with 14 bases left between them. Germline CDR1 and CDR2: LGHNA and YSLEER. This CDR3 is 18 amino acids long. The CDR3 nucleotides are TGCGCCAGCAGCCAAGATCGCGCAGGGATGGCAACTAATGAAAAACTGTTTTTT. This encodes CASSQDRAGMATNEKLFF.

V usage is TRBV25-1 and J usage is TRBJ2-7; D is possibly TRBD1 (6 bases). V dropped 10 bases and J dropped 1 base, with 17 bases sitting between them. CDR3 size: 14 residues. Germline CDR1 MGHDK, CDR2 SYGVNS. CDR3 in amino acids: CATLGADRSYEQYF. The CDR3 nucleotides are TGTGCCACCCTGGGGGCGGACAGATCCTACGAGCAGTACTTC.

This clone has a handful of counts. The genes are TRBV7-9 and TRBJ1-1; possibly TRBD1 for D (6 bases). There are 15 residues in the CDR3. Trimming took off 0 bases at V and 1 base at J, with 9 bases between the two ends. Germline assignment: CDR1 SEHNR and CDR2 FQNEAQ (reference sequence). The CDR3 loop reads CASSLAGAWNTEAFF. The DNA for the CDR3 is TGTGCCAGCAGCTTAGCGGGGGCGTGGAACACTGAAGCTTTCTTT.

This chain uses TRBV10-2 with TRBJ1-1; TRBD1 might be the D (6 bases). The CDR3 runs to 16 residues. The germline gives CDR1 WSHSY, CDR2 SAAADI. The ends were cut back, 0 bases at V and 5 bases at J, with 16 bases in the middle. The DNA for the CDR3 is TGCGCCAGCAGTGAGTCGATTACAGGGTCGACAACTGAAGCTTTCTTT. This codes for CASSESITGSTTEAFF.

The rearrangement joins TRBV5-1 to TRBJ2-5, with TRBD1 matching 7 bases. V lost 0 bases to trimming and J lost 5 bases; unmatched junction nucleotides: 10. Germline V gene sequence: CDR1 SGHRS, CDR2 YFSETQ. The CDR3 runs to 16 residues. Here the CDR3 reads CASSLGQGWVRETQYF. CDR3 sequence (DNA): TGCGCCAGCAGCTTGGGACAGGGTTGGGTTAGGGAGACCCAGTACTTC.

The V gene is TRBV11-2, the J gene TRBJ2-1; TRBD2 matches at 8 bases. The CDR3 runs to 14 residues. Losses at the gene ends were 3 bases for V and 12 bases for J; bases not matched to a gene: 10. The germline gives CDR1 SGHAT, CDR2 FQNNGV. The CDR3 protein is CASSLPGLDFVQFF. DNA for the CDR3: TGTGCCAGCAGCTTGCCGGGACTAGACTTCGTGCAGTTCTTC.

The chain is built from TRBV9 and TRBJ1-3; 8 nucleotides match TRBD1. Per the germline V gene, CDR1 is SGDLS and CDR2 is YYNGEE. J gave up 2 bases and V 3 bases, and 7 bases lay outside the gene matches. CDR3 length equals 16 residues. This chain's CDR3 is CASSALQGVTGNTIYF. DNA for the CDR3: TGTGCCAGCAGCGCTCTACAGGGGGTTACTGGAAACACCATATATTTT.

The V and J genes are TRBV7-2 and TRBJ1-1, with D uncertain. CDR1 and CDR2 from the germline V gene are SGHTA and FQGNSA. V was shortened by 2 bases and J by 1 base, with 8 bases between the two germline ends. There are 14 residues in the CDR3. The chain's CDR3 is CASSLNSQNTEAFF. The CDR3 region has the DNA TGTGCCAGCAGCTTAAACTCTCAGAACACTGAAGCTTTCTTT.

The CDR3 spells CASSSGFNQPQHF. CDR3 nucleotides: TGTGCCAGCAGTTCAGGGTTTAATCAGCCCCAGCATTTT. The chain joins TRBV7-6 to TRBJ1-5, with D perhaps matching TRBD1 (5 bases). The CDR3 runs 13 residues. V shed 6 bases and J shed 4 bases, with 10 bases lying between them. CDR1 is SGHVS, CDR2 FNYEAQ, per germline.

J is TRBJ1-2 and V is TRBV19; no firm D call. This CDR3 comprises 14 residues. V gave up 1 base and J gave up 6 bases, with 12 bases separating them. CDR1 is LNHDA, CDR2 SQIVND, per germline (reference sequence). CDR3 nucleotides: TGTGCCAGTAGTATAGGTAGTATCCCTCATGGCTACACCTTC. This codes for CASSIGSIPHGYTF.

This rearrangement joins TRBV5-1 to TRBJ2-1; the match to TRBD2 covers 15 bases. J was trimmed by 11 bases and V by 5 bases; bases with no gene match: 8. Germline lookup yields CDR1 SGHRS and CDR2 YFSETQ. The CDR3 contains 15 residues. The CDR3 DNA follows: TGCGCCAGCAGTTCATGGACTAGCGGGGGGGACAAGCAGTTCTTC. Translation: CASSSWTSGGDKQFF.

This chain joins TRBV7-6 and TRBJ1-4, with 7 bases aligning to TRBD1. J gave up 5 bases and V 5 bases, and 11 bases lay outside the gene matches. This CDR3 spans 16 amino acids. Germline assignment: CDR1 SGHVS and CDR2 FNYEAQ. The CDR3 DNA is TGTGCCAGCAGCGGGCGACAGGGTAGGGGGAATGAAAAACTGTTTTTT. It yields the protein CASSGRQGRGNEKLFF.

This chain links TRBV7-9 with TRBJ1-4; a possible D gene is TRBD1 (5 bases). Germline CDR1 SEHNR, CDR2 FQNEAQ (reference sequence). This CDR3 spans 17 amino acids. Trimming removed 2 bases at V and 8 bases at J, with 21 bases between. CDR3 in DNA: TGTGCCAGCAGCTTAAGGGGCAAGGATCAGGTGGGAGAAAAACTGTTTTTT. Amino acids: CASSLRGKDQVGEKLFF.

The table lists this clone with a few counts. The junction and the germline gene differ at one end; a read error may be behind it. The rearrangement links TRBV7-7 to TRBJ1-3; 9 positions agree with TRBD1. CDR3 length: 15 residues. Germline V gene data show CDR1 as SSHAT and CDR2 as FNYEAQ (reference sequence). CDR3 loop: CASSPGQGKGNTIYF. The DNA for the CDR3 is TGTGCTAGCAGCCCCGGACAGGGGAAAGGAAACACCATATATTTT.

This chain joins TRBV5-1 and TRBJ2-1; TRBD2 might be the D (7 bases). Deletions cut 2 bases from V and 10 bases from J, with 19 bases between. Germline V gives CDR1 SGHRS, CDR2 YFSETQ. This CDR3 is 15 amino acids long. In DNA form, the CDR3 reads TGCGCCAGCAGCTTAGGGGGGGGCCCTGTCCGGGAGCAGTTCTTC. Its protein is CASSLGGGPVREQFF.

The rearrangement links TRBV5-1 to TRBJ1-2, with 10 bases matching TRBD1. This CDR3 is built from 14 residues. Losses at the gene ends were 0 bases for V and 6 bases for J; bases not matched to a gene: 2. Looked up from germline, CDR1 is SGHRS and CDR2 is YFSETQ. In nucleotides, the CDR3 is TGCGCCAGCAGCTTGGATGGGACAGGGGATGGCTACACCTTC. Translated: CASSLDGTGDGYTF.